Each of the 17 T cell receptor beta chains below was sequenced from the same sample in a study of long-term antiretroviral therapy in people with HIV. Survey-level immunoSEQ v3.0 assays were run. TCRdb keeps only in-frame clones here, not all; method: immunoSEQ multiplex PCR. The sample records about 12,000 clones, about 85% being singletons. The source was unsorted PBMCs, collected 2.1 years after starting antiretroviral therapy. Receptors were obtained from a woman aged 40 to 50 with HIV.

This clone was detected a few times. V is TRBV10-2 and J is TRBJ1-1; D might be TRBD1 (6 bases). Germline V gene lookup returns CDR1 WSHSY and CDR2 SAAADI. CDR3 length: 13 residues. V was cut by 5 bases and J by 3 bases, with 10 bases left in between. The CDR3 protein is CASSQDRDTEAFF. CDR3 nucleotides: TGCGCCAGCAGTCAGGACAGAGACACTGAAGCTTTCTTT.

V usage is TRBV18 and J usage is TRBJ2-5, with 7 bases identical to TRBD1. The CDR3 runs 13 residues. The germline CDR1 and CDR2 sequences are KGHSH and LQKENI. Germline trimming cut 8 bases from V and 0 bases from J; bases unmatched to any gene: 3. DNA of the CDR3: TGTGCCAGCGGGACAGAGTACCAAGAGACCCAGTACTTC. Protein sequence: CASGTEYQETQYF.

This clone was seen once. J is TRBJ1-2 and V is TRBV5-1; no firm D call. V was shortened by 4 bases and J by 4 bases, with 17 bases between the two germline ends. This CDR3 spans 15 amino acids. Looked up from germline, CDR1 is SGHRS and CDR2 is YFSETQ. The DNA of the CDR3 is TGCGCCAGCAGCGTGGCCGGCACAGAAACCTATGGCTACACCTTC. It translates to CASSVAGTETYGYTF.

This clone has more than one count but fewer than ten. The chain couples TRBV15 to TRBJ1-5, with a weak D call TRBD1 (5 bases). CDR3 length: 14 residues. Germline V gene data show CDR1 as LNHNV and CDR2 as YYDKDF (reference sequence). Trimming cost V 1 base and J 7 bases, with 11 bases left between them. The CDR3 DNA reads TGTGCCACCAGCAGAGTCGAGGGGCCGCAGCCCCAGCATTTT. Translating it yields CATSRVEGPQPQHF.

The CDR3 DNA is TGTGCCAGCAGCCCCCAGGGAGATGAGCAGTTCTTC. It is translated as CASSPQGDEQFF. J is TRBJ2-1 and V is TRBV9; D possibly matches TRBD1 or TRBD2 (5 bases each). This CDR3 is 12 amino acids long. Germline V gene data show CDR1 as SGDLS and CDR2 as YYNGEE. Deletions cut 4 bases from V and 8 bases from J, with 10 bases between.

This clone was counted once. The rearrangement uses TRBV28 and TRBJ2-7, with 8 bases fitting TRBD1. With 5 bases clipped from V and 4 bases from J, the junction kept 7 bases outside the gene matches. Per the germline V gene, CDR1 is MDHEN and CDR2 is SYDVKM. The CDR3 contains 14 residues. In DNA, the CDR3 is TGTGCCAGCAGTACGATACAGGGGGTATACGAGCAGTACTTC. It yields the protein CASSTIQGVYEQYF.

This chain links TRBV30 with TRBJ1-5, with TRBD1 matching over 7 bases. V lost 2 bases, J lost 7 bases, and 5 bases stayed unmatched. CDR1 is GTSNPN, CDR2 SVGIG, per germline (reference sequence). The CDR3 length is 13 residues. In nucleotides, the CDR3 is TGTGCCTGGAGTCGGGAAGGGGGCCAGCCCCAGCATTTT. Translated: CAWSREGGQPQHF.

The gene calls are TRBV25-1 and TRBJ1-4; TRBD1 matches at 7 bases. V gave up 10 bases and J gave up 4 bases; unmatched junction bases: 9. In germline, CDR1 is MGHDK, CDR2 SYGVNS. This CDR3 spans 14 amino acids. The CDR3 coding sequence is TGTGCCACGGGGGAAAACAGGGGTAATGAAAAACTGTTTTTT. Translated, it gives CATGENRGNEKLFF.

This clone has more than one count but fewer than ten. This chain connects TRBV7-2 to TRBJ2-5; 9 bases align to TRBD2. The CDR3 consists of 15 residues. V lost 3 bases to trimming and J lost 4 bases; unmatched junction nucleotides: 6. CDR1 is SGHTA, CDR2 FQGNSA, per germline. CDR3 sequence: CASSFPGLATETQYF. The CDR3 DNA sequence: TGTGCCAGCAGCTTTCCGGGACTAGCTACAGAGACCCAGTACTTC.

The chain recombines TRBV6-5 with TRBJ2-1; D is ambiguous. The V gene lost 0 bases and the J gene lost 0 bases, with 3 bases spanning the gap. The CDR3 loop spans 14 amino acids. Germline CDR1 MNHEY, CDR2 SVGAGI. CDR3 residues: CASSYSPSYNEQFF. The DNA of the CDR3 is TGTGCCAGCAGTTACTCACCCTCCTACAATGAGCAGTTCTTC.

This chain joins TRBV10-3 and TRBJ1-1, with D perhaps TRBD1 (6 bases). Between the trimmed V and J ends, which lost 10 bases and 1 base, there was a span of 25 bases. Per the germline V gene, CDR1 is ENHRY and CDR2 is SYGVKD. The CDR3 contains 17 residues. This CDR3 reads CASRFTISGQRNTEAFF. Here the CDR3 DNA reads TGTGCCAGCAGATTTACGATAAGCGGACAGAGGAACACTGAAGCTTTCTTT.

For this clone: Other DNA sequences from this sample encode an identical CDR3 as well. This chain uses TRBV7-9 with TRBJ2-5; 8 nucleotides align to TRBD2. The CDR3 runs 13 residues. The V gene end was trimmed by 5 bases and the J gene end by 3 bases; junction bases not matched to a gene: 2. In germline, CDR1 is SEHNR, CDR2 FQNEAQ (reference sequence). This CDR3 reads CASSLSGEETQYF. The DNA of the CDR3 is TGTGCCAGCAGCCTTAGCGGGGAAGAGACCCAGTACTTC.

The gene calls are TRBV19 and TRBJ1-1; D unresolved. Trimming pared 3 bases from V and 1 base from J, leaving 6 bases between. This CDR3 has 13 amino acids. CDR1 and CDR2 from the germline V gene are LNHDA and SQIVND (reference sequence). CDR3 coding DNA: TGTGCCAGTAGTATGGGTAAGAACACTGAAGCTTTCTTT. Translation: CASSMGKNTEAFF.

The chain joins TRBV18 to TRBJ2-5, with a tentative D call TRBD1 (6 bases). Germline V gene lookup returns CDR1 KGHSH and CDR2 LQKENI. The CDR3 covers 14 residues. The V and J ends lost 0 bases and 5 bases respectively, with 10 bases between them. The CDR3 loop reads CASSPPQGIETQYF. The CDR3 DNA reads as TGTGCCAGCTCACCACCGCAGGGGATTGAGACCCAGTACTTC.

J is TRBJ2-1 and V is TRBV6-1; D ambiguous. Germline V gives CDR1 MNHNS, CDR2 SASEGT. This CDR3 spans 15 amino acids. The ends were cut back, 1 base at V and 1 base at J, with 8 bases in the middle. The CDR3 region has the DNA TGTGCCAGCAGTGAAGTTTTGGGATCCTACAATGAGCAGTTCTTC. Protein sequence: CASSEVLGSYNEQFF.

In this sample, this clone turned up a few times. CDR3 DNA sequence: TGTGCCATCAGCGACAGCTATGGCTACACCTTC. Protein product: CAISDSYGYTF. The gene calls are TRBV10-3 and TRBJ1-2, with a weak D call TRBD1 (5 bases). CDR3 length: 11 amino acids. Trimming pared 6 bases from V and 4 bases from J, leaving 6 bases between. Germline lookup yields CDR1 ENHRY and CDR2 SYGVKD.

This clone has a single count. The chain couples TRBV5-5 to TRBJ1-1; tentatively, D is TRBD1 (5 bases). This CDR3 has 13 residues. Germline V gene data show CDR1 as SGHKS and CDR2 as YYEKEE (reference sequence). Trimming pared 4 bases from V and 11 bases from J, leaving 18 bases between. The CDR3 spells CASSLETALTAFF. CDR3 in DNA: TGTGCCAGCAGCCTCGAGACAGCCCTCACGGCTTTCTTT.